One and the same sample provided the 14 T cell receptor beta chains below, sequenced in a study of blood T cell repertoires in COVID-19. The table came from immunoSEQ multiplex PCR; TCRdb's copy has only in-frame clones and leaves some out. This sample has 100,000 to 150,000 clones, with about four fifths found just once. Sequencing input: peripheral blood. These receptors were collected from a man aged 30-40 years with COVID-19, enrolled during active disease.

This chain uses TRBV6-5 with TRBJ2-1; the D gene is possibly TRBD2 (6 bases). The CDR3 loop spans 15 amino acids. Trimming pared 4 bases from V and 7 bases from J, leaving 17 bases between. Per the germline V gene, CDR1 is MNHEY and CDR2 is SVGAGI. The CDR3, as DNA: TGTGCCAGCAGTTTTTTGACGGGGGTTGGAAATGAGCAGTTCTTC. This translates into CASSFLTGVGNEQFF.

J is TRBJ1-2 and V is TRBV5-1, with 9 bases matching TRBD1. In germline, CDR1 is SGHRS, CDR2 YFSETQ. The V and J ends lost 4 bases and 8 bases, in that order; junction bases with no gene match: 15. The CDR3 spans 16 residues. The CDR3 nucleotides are TGCGCCAGCAGCCGTGAGACAGGGGGACACCTGTCCGGCTACACCTTC. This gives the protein CASSRETGGHLSGYTF.

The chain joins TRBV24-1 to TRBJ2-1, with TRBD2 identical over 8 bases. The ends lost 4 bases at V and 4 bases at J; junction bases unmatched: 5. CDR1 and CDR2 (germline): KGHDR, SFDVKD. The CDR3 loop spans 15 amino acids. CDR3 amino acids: CATSESSGSYNEQFF. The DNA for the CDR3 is TGTGCCACCAGTGAGTCTAGCGGGTCATACAATGAGCAGTTCTTC.

The CDR3 coding sequence is TGTGCCAGCAGCGCGACAGTGAACTCCTACGAGCAGTACTTC. It specifies CASSATVNSYEQYF. J is TRBJ2-7 and V is TRBV7-9; the D gene is possibly TRBD1 (5 bases). This CDR3 is 14 amino acids long. Trimming took off 5 bases at V and 0 bases at J, with 11 bases between the two ends. The germline V gene encodes CDR1 SEHNR and CDR2 FQNEAQ (reference sequence).

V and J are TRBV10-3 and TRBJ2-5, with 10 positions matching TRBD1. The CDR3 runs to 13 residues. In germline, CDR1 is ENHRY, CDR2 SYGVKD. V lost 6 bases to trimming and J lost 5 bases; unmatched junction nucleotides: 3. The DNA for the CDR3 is TGTGCCATCAGCAGGACAGGGGGGGAGACCCAGTACTTC. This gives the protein CAISRTGGETQYF.

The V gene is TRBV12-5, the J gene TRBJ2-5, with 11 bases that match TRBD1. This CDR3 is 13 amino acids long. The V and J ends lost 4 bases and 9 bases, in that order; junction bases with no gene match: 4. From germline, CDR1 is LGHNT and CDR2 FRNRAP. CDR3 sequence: CASGSGTGGAQYF. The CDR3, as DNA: TGTGCTAGTGGTTCCGGGACAGGGGGGGCCCAGTACTTC.

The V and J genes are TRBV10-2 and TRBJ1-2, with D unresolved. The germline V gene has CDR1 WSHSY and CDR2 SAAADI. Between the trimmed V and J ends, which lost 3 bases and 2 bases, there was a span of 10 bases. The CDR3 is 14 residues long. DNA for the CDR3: TGCGCCAGCAGTGATTCGGTTTCCAACTATGGCTACACCTTC. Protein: CASSDSVSNYGYTF.

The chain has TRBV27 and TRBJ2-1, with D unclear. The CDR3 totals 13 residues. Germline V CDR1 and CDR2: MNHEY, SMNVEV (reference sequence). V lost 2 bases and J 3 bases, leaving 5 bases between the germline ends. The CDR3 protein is CASSLPGYNEQFF. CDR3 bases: TGTGCCAGCAGTTTACCCGGCTACAATGAGCAGTTCTTC.

In DNA, the CDR3 is TGTGCCAGCAAGATGGACAGGGAACGTGAAAAACTGTTTTTT. Translation: CASKMDREREKLFF. V and J are TRBV2 and TRBJ1-4; 8 bases are a match to TRBD1. Germline CDR1 reads SNHLY; CDR2 reads FYNNEI. There are 14 residues in the CDR3. The V and J ends lost 7 bases and 7 bases, in that order; junction bases with no gene match: 8.

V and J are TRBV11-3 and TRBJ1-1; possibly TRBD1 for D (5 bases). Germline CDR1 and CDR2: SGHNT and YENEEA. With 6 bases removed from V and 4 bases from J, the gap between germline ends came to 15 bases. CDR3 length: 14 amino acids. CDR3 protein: CASRRQGLGTEAFF. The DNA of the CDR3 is TGTGCCAGCAGACGGCAGGGATTAGGCACTGAAGCTTTCTTT.

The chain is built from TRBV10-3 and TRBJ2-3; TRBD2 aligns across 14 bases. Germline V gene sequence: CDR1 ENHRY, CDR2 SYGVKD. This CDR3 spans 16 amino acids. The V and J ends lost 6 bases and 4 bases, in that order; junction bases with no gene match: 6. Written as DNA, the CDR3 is TGTGCCATCAGGACCGGGACTAGCGGGAGCGCAGATACGCAGTATTTT. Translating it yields CAIRTGTSGSADTQYF.

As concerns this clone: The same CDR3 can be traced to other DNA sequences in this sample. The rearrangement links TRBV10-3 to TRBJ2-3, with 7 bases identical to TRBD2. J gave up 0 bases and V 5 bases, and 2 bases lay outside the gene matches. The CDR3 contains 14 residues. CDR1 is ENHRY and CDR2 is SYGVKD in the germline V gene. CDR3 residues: CAISTGGSTDTQYF. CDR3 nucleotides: TGTGCCATCAGTACCGGGGGGAGCACAGATACGCAGTATTTT.

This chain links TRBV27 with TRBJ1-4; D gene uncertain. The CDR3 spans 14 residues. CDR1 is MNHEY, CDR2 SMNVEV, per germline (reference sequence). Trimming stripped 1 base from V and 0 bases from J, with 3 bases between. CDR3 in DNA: TGTGCCAGCAGTTTATTAGCAACTAATGAAAAACTGTTTTTT. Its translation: CASSLLATNEKLFF. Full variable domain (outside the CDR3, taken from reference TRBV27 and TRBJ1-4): EAQVTQNPRYLITVTGKKLTVTCSQNMNHEYMSWYRQDPGLGLRQIYYSMNVEVTDKGDVPEGYKVSRKEKRNFPLILESPSPNQTSLYFCASSLLATNEKLFFGSGTQLSVL.

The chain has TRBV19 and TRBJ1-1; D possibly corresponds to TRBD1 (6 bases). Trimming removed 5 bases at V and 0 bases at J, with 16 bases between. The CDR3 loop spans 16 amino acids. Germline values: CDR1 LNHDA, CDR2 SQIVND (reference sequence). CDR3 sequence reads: CASSLLAGDMNTEAFF. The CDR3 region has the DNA TGTGCCAGTAGTCTTTTGGCAGGGGACATGAACACTGAAGCTTTCTTT. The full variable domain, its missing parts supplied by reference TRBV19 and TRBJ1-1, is DGGITQSPKYLFRKEGQNVTLSCEQNLNHDAMYWYRQDPGQGLRLIYYSQIVNDFQKGDIAEGYSVSREKKESFPLTVTSAQKNPTAFYLCASSLLAGDMNTEAFFGQGTRLTVV.